What follows is one T cell receptor (beta chain) and its context. Antigen unknown. Germline-derived CDR1 and CDR2 are MNHEY and SMNVEV (reference sequence). Trimming took 6 bases from V and 4 from J, leaving 7 bases between them. The CDR3 is 12 residues long. These data come from a study of T cell responses to AZD1222 COVID-19 vaccine. Study-wide findings and caveats: Recipients of two AZD1222 doses showed rising Spike-specific TCR breadth and depth.

Assay: immunoSEQ multiplex PCR; the TCRdb copy retains only in-frame clones and omits some. Here the sample spans about 66,000 clones, about 90% being singletons. The sequence was collected from an adult in good health. The starting material was peripheral blood, obtained on day 0 of AZD1222 vaccination. The chain uses TRBV27 and TRBJ2-1; D not certain. CDR3 region: CASSANYNEQFF. Written as DNA, the CDR3 is TGTGCCAGCAGCGCAAATTACAATGAGCAGTTCTTC.